Presented here are 9 T cell receptor beta chains from one specimen sequenced in a study of T cells after yellow fever vaccination. TCRdb redid the calling of the 5' RACE reads with MiXCR, one entry per CDR3 protein. Of 300,000 to 350,000 distinct CDR3 sequences listed, around 4.1% were seen once; the top ten hold 20% to 25%. This sample comprised PBMCs, obtained 5 days after the yellow fever booster vaccination. The source is a young man who received the YFV17D yellow fever vaccine.

CDR3 sequence reads: CASSWEGQGRPLHF. In nucleotides, the CDR3 is TGTGCCAGCAGTTGGGAGGGACAGGGGCGACCCCTCCACTTT. J is TRBJ1-6 and V is TRBV6-5; TRBD1 aligns across 10 bases. The V segment lost 4 bases and the J segment 12 bases; nucleotides outside the gene matches: 6. The V gene's germline CDR1 is MNHEY and CDR2 SVGAGI. This CDR3 contains 14 residues.

The sample holds many counts of this clonotype. The chain combines TRBV5-5 with TRBJ2-3; D is perhaps TRBD2 (5 bases). The length of the CDR3 is 15 residues. Trimming took 4 bases from V and 2 from J, leaving 14 bases between them. Per the germline V gene, CDR1 is SGHKS and CDR2 is YYEKEE (reference sequence). The CDR3 protein is CASSPGLATTDTQYF. CDR3 DNA sequence: TGTGCCAGCAGCCCAGGACTCGCCACCACAGATACGCAGTATTTT.

This chain joins TRBV20-1 and TRBJ2-6, with no clear D. This CDR3 has 15 amino acids. Trimming left V 6 bases short and J 2 bases short, with 14 bases between. Germline CDR1 and CDR2: DFQATT and SNEGSKA (reference sequence). The CDR3 protein is CSAPKGGTGANVLTF. CDR3 coding DNA: TGCAGTGCCCCGAAAGGCGGAACTGGGGCCAACGTCCTGACTTTC.

This clonotype came up a few times. The rearrangement links TRBV7-9 to TRBJ2-1; no definite D call. Germline CDR1 SEHNR, CDR2 FQNEAQ (reference sequence). The CDR3 contains 13 residues. V was pared by 4 bases and J by 6 bases, with 10 bases between. CDR3 DNA sequence: TGTGCCAGCAGCTGGAACCCGGCCAATGAGCAGTTCTTC. It translates to CASSWNPANEQFF.

This chain connects TRBV15 to TRBJ2-1; 11 bases map to TRBD2. Trimming removed 0 bases from V and 1 base from J; junction bases left unmatched: 8. CDR1 and CDR2 from the germline V gene are LNHNV and YYDKDF (reference sequence). This CDR3 is built from 19 residues. The DNA for the CDR3 is TGTGCCACCAGCAGAGATTGGCTAGCGGGGGGTAAGTCCTACAATGAGCAGTTCTTC. This gives the protein CATSRDWLAGGKSYNEQFF. The full variable domain, with the rest looked up from reference TRBV15 and TRBJ2-1, is DAMVIQNPRYQVTQFGKPVTLSCSQTLNHNVMYWYQQKSSQAPKLLFHYYDKDFNNEADTPDNFQSRRPNTSFCFLDIRSPGLGDTAMYLCATSRDWLAGGKSYNEQFFGPGTRLTVL.

This clonotype was picked up many times. The chain employs TRBV29-1 and TRBJ2-7, with D possibly TRBD1 on 5 matching bases. The CDR3 covers 12 residues. Germline V gives CDR1 SQVTM, CDR2 ANQGSEA. V was cut by 4 bases and J by 5 bases, with 12 bases left in between. CDR3 residues: CSVGPGWDEQYF. CDR3 nucleotides: TGCAGCGTTGGTCCAGGGTGGGACGAGCAGTACTTC.

CDR3 sequence reads: CASKEGTGGTGELFF. The CDR3 DNA sequence: TGCGCCAGCAAGGAAGGGACAGGCGGCACCGGGGAGCTGTTTTTT. The rearrangement uses TRBV5-1 and TRBJ2-2; 8 bases align to TRBD1. The CDR3 totals 15 residues. Trimming at V came to 6 bases and at J to 4 bases, leaving 8 bases not matched to a gene. CDR1 is SGHRS, CDR2 YFSETQ, per germline.

In its sample, this clonotype was seen many times. The V and J genes are TRBV5-1 and TRBJ2-1, with 8 bases lining up with TRBD2. CDR1 is SGHRS and CDR2 is YFSETQ in the germline V gene. CDR3 length: 14 residues. V was pared by 7 bases and J by 13 bases, with 16 bases of the junction left unmatched. The CDR3 sequence is CASLSGRGAGVQFF. The CDR3 DNA sequence: TGCGCCAGCTTATCGGGCCGGGGAGCGGGAGTACAGTTCTTC.

The chain has TRBV4-1 and TRBJ2-7; no definite D call. The CDR3 is made up of 13 amino acids. Germline V gene lookup returns CDR1 MGHRA and CDR2 YSYEKL. V lost 1 base and J lost 3, with 7 bases in between. The CDR3 region is CASSQAVNYEQYF. Written as DNA, the CDR3 is TGCGCCAGCAGCCAAGCGGTGAACTACGAGCAGTACTTC.